Given below is one T cell receptor beta chain in context. The sample originates from a study of blood T cell repertoires in COVID-19. Study in general: The United States, Italy and Spain supplied acute and convalescent COVID-19 samples. Sources were T cells, B-cell-depleted T cells, or PBMCs; the material itself was cDNA or gDNA.

Original processing methods: Estimation of nucleated cell counts relied on the amplification of reference gene primers. The assay was immunoSEQ multiplex PCR, and TCRdb's table has in-frame clones only and misses some. From that table come the V and J calls and clone size; the DNA was used to work out D and trimming. This sample has approximately 200,000 clones, with about 88% found just once. In germline, CDR1 is MDHEN, CDR2 SYDVKM. This CDR3 contains 15 residues. Trimming shortened V by 2 bases and J by 3 bases, and 14 bases separated the two germline ends. Sequenced input: peripheral blood. The chain joins TRBV28 to TRBJ2-7; D gene uncertain. This receptor was obtained from a man aged 25 to 40 with acute or convalescent COVID-19. The CDR3: CASSLLVGLFYEQYF. The CDR3, as DNA: TGTGCCAGCAGTTTACTCGTTGGGCTCTTCTACGAGCAGTACTTC.